The TCR beta chain described here comes from a study of blood T cell repertoires in COVID-19. Study in general: Sites in the United States, Italy and Spain provided acute and convalescent COVID-19 samples. T cells, B-cell-depleted T cells, or PBMCs supplied cDNA or gDNA.

The CDR3 runs to 11 residues. Deletions cut 5 bases from V and 11 bases from J, with 12 bases between. Germline assignment: CDR1 LGHNA and CDR2 YSLEER. In the authors' workflow: Amplification of reference gene primers provided the estimated nucleated cell counts. The repertoire was sequenced with immunoSEQ multiplex PCR; TCRdb's copy has only in-frame clones and lacks some. The DNA gave D and trimming, while V, J and clone size come from that table. This table holds tens of thousands of clones, roughly four fifths found once. The TCR comes from an elderly man with acute or convalescent COVID-19. The specimen sequenced was peripheral blood. The V gene is TRBV4-3, the J gene TRBJ1-1, with D maybe TRBD1 (5 bases). This CDR3 reads CASSAAGGAFF. CDR3 nucleotide sequence: TGCGCCAGCAGCGCTGCGGGGGGGGCTTTCTTT.